The clone carrying this T cell receptor (beta chain) occurred many times. Its specificity is unknown. In TCRdb, the 5' RACE reads were re-called with MiXCR into one record per CDR3 protein. The table records some 100,000 distinct CDR3 sequences, less than 15% of them present only once. The record originates from a study of neurological immune-mediated disorders. General study points: The greatest TCR clonal expansion occurred in HTLV-1-associated myelopathy and the least in multiple sclerosis, which fell below healthy controls.

Time point defined: longitudinal time-point 2. Unsorted libraries were prepared from 2 million PBMCs held at -80 C. The receptor was derived from a female donor with HTLV-1-associated myelopathy (HAM/TSP). Sequencing was done on a sample of PBMCs.

The CDR3 coding sequence is TGCGCCAGCAGAATGGACGTAAATAGCAATCAGCCCCAGCATTTT. This sequence encodes CASRMDVNSNQPQHF. This chain links TRBV4-1 with TRBJ1-5; D unresolved. CDR1 and CDR2 (germline): MGHRA, YSYEKL. Trimming stripped 6 bases from V and 0 bases from J, with 12 bases between. CDR3 length: 15 amino acids.